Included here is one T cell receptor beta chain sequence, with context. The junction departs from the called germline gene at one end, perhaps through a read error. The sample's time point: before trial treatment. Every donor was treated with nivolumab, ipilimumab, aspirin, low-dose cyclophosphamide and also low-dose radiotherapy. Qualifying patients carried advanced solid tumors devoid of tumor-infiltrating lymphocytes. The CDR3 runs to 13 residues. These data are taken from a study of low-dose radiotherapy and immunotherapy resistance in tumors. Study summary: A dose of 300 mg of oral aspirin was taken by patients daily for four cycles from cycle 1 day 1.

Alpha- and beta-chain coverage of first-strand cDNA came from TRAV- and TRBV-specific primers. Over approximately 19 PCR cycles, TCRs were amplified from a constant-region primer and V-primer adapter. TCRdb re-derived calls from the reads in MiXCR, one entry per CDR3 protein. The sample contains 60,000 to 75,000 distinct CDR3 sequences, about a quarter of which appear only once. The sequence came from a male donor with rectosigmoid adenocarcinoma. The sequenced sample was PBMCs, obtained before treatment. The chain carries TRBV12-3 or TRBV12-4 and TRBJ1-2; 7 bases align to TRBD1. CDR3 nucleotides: TGTGCCAGCACCCCCGACAGGGACCATGGCTTCACCTTC. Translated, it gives CASTPDRDHGFTF.